The TCR beta chain under discussion was sequenced for a study of metastatic and nonmetastatic thyroid tumors. Study summary: Peripheral blood and tumor or nodule samples from malignant and benign thyroid patients were compared.

Every patient was untreated before thyroid surgery. TCRdb called clones again from the PCR reads with MiXCR. The sample shows about 30,000 clones, roughly 25% of them seen only once. Sequenced input: blood. The TCR comes from a female donor with papillary thyroid cancer or a benign thyroid nodule (not recorded which). Some clones in this sample may be carry-over from other donors' samples.

The CDR3 protein is CNAPPRDTYYEQYF. The DNA of the CDR3 is TGCAATGCCCCCCCCCGGGACACCTACTACGAGCAGTACTTC. The chain uses TRBV20-1 and TRBJ2-7, with TRBD1 as a possible D gene (6 bases). This CDR3 is 14 amino acids long. Per the germline V gene, CDR1 is DFQATT and CDR2 is SNEGSKA (reference sequence).